Shown below are 8 T cell receptor beta chains from a single sample sequenced in a study of T cell repertoires in aging, cancer and after chemotherapy. A mixed TRB-A/B primer pool amplified rearranged TRB by multiplex touch-down PCR. TCRdb reprocessed the multiplex PCR reads with MiXCR, giving one entry per CDR3 protein. The sample includes about 2,200 distinct CDR3 sequences, roughly 34% of them seen just once. TCR beta rearrangements were amplified from peripheral blood genomic DNA. The specimen sequenced was blood. The receptors derive from a human donor with a solid tumor.

The CDR3 is CASSLGGGPDGYTF. The DNA of the CDR3 is TGTGCCAGCAGCTTGGGGGGGGGTCCGGATGGCTACACCTTC. V gene TRBV5-6 combines with J gene TRBJ1-2; TRBD1 is a possible D gene (5 bases). Germline assignment: CDR1 SGHDT and CDR2 YYEEEE. Deletions cut 0 bases from V and 6 bases from J, with 12 bases between. The CDR3 runs 14 residues.

The J gene is TRBJ2-7, the V gene TRBV5-4; 11 positions match TRBD1. V gave up 3 bases and J gave up 9 bases; unmatched junction bases: 14. The CDR3 covers 16 residues. From germline, CDR1 is SGHNT and CDR2 YYREEE (reference sequence). CDR3 protein: CASSWNTGTGGRGQYF. The CDR3 DNA reads as TGTGCCAGCAGCTGGAACACCGGGACAGGGGGAAGGGGGCAGTACTTC. Full variable domain (rest looked up from reference TRBV5-4 and TRBJ2-7): ETGVTQSPTHLIKTRGQQVTLRCSSQSGHNTVSWYQQALGQGPQFIFQYYREEENGRGNFPPRFSGLQFPNYSSELNVNALELDDSALYLCASSWNTGTGGRGQYFGPGTRLTVT.

The chain couples TRBV7-9 to TRBJ1-1, with TRBD1 as a possible D gene (5 bases). The CDR3 has 17 residues. Trimming shortened V by 4 bases and J by 0 bases, and 18 bases separated the two germline ends. The germline V gene has CDR1 SEHNR and CDR2 FQNEAQ (reference sequence). CDR3: CASSSNPRASMNTEAFF. CDR3 DNA: TGTGCCAGCAGCTCCAACCCCAGGGCTTCCATGAACACTGAAGCTTTCTTT.

V and J are TRBV15 and TRBJ2-1; TRBD2 aligns across 9 bases. This CDR3 region has 15 residues. Germline V CDR1 and CDR2: LNHNV, YYDKDF (reference sequence). V was clipped by 0 bases and J by 7 bases; unmatched bases: 4. The CDR3 nucleotides are TGTGCCACCAGCAGAGATAGCGGGAGTGTGAATGAGCAGTTCTTC. Translating gives CATSRDSGSVNEQFF.

On this clonotype: At one end the junction does not follow the germline gene, possibly because of a read error. V is TRBV12-3 or TRBV12-4 and J is TRBJ2-3; D tentatively fits TRBD1 or TRBD2 (5 bases each). The CDR3 loop spans 12 amino acids. CDR3 amino acids: CASSLVGTGVNF. For the CDR3, the DNA is TGTGCCAGCAGTTTAGTCGGGACCGGAGTGAATTTT.

The genes are TRBV14 and TRBJ2-7; D may be TRBD1 (5 bases). Germline V CDR1 and CDR2: SGHDN, FVKESK. V was pared by 2 bases and J by 5 bases, with 10 bases between. This CDR3 is built from 13 residues. CDR3 DNA sequence: TGTGCCAGCAGCCAATCAGGGCCGAACGAGCAGTACTTC. This sequence encodes CASSQSGPNEQYF.

The chain links TRBV30 to TRBJ1-6, with D unresolved. The V gene's germline CDR1 is GTSNPN and CDR2 SVGIG (reference sequence). The V end was cut by 0 bases, the J end by 0 bases, with 9 bases between. This CDR3 is 16 amino acids long. This CDR3 is CAWSVGGNSYNSPLHF. DNA for the CDR3: TGTGCCTGGAGTGTGGGAGGGAACTCCTATAATTCACCCCTCCACTTT.

This clonotype is categorized as large. The rearrangement joins TRBV6-1 to TRBJ2-7; D gene ambiguous. Trimming took off 0 bases at V and 3 bases at J, with 6 bases between the two ends. The CDR3 spans 13 residues. CDR1 is MNHNS and CDR2 is SASEGT in the germline V gene. CDR3 in DNA: TGTGCCAGCAGTGAAGCAGGCAACTACGAGCAGTACTTC. This codes for CASSEAGNYEQYF.